The 24 T cell receptor beta chains in this list originate from one sample, sequenced in a study of T cell responses to AZD1222 COVID-19 vaccine. The method was immunoSEQ multiplex PCR; TCRdb's version includes in-frame clones alone and lacks a portion of them. This table has about 120,000 clones, 81% appearing once. The sequencing used peripheral blood, collected on day 0 of AZD1222 vaccination. The receptors come from an adult in good health.

V usage is TRBV7-2 and J usage is TRBJ1-1; no reliable D call. CDR3 length: 14 residues. With 1 base removed from V and 2 bases from J, the gap between germline ends came to 8 bases. In germline, CDR1 is SGHTA, CDR2 FQGNSA. The CDR3 bases are TGTGCCAGCAGCTTAGATTGGTTCAACACTGAAGCTTTCTTT. It is translated as CASSLDWFNTEAFF.

This sequence joins TRBV6-7 and TRBJ2-6, with 11 bases that match TRBD2. TRBV6-7 falls under the ORF class, with uncertain function. V lost 6 bases, J lost 4 bases, and 14 bases stayed unmatched. The CDR3 has 19 amino acids. This chain's CDR3 is CASSPGVAGGPEGANVLTF. CDR3 bases: TGTGCCAGCAGCCCTGGAGTAGCGGGAGGGCCGGAAGGGGCCAACGTCCTGACTTTC.

This sequence joins TRBV7-2 and TRBJ1-4, with D maybe TRBD1 (6 bases). There are 15 residues in the CDR3. Germline V gene sequence: CDR1 SGHTA, CDR2 FQGNSA. Trimming took 4 bases from V and 5 from J, leaving 14 bases between them. CDR3 in DNA: TGTGCCAGCAGCTCGCAGGGGCTTAAGAATGAAAAACTGTTTTTT. As protein: CASSSQGLKNEKLFF.

This CDR3 reads CASSLGTTGELFF. The CDR3 region has the DNA TGTGCCAGCAGTTTAGGGACCACCGGGGAGCTGTTTTTT. This chain connects TRBV12-3 or TRBV12-4 to TRBJ2-2; D is unclear. Trimming shortened V by 1 base and J by 4 bases, and 4 bases separated the two germline ends. The CDR3 extends over 13 amino acids.

The chain employs TRBV6-5 and TRBJ1-2; D is uncertain. Germline V CDR1 and CDR2: MNHEY, SVGAGI. Trimming stripped 6 bases from V and 4 bases from J, with 15 bases between. This CDR3 is built from 14 residues. In DNA form, the CDR3 reads TGTGCCAGCAGCCCAAACCCGACAAGCTATGGCTACACCTTC. It yields the protein CASSPNPTSYGYTF.

This chain connects TRBV29-1 to TRBJ2-7; TRBD1 matches 8 bases. Per the germline V gene, CDR1 is SQVTM and CDR2 is ANQGSEA. CDR3 length equals 11 residues. Trimming at V came to 5 bases and at J to 3 bases, leaving 0 bases not matched to a gene. As DNA, the CDR3 is TGCAGCGTTACAGGGGGCTACGAGCAGTACTTC. As protein: CSVTGGYEQYF.

This chain joins TRBV18 and TRBJ1-3, with D unclear. From germline, CDR1 is KGHSH and CDR2 LQKENI. With 4 bases removed from V and 3 bases from J, the gap between germline ends came to 10 bases. The CDR3 is 14 amino acids. DNA for the CDR3: TGTGCCAGCTCACGGGGTGATGGTGGAAACACCATATATTTT. It specifies CASSRGDGGNTIYF.

This clone was observed a few times. The chain employs TRBV11-2 and TRBJ1-2; D call uncertain. V lost 4 bases and J 0 bases, leaving 21 bases between the germline ends. CDR3 length: 18 residues. CDR1 SGHAT and CDR2 FQNNGV come from the germline V gene. CDR3 loop: CASSSIQIRGSSNYGYTF. CDR3 DNA sequence: TGTGCCAGCAGCTCCATACAGATCCGAGGTTCATCTAACTATGGCTACACCTTC.

V usage is TRBV3-1 (or the pseudogene TRBV3-2) and J usage is TRBJ2-2; no clear D gene. Between the trimmed V and J ends, which lost 1 base and 7 bases, there was a span of 13 bases. There are 15 residues in the CDR3. Germline lookup yields CDR1 LGHDT and CDR2 YNNKEL (reference sequence). CDR3 region: CASSQGSFGIGELFF. The CDR3 coding sequence is TGTGCCAGCAGCCAAGGGTCCTTCGGTATCGGGGAGCTGTTTTTT.

This clone was counted between two and nine times. CDR3 amino acids: CASSIGNSYEQYF. CDR3 DNA sequence: TGTGCCAGTAGTATTGGCAACTCCTACGAGCAGTACTTC. The chain carries TRBV19 and TRBJ2-7; D is unresolved. This CDR3 is built from 13 residues. Trimming took off 3 bases at V and 0 bases at J, with 6 bases between the two ends. Germline CDR1 is LNHDA and CDR2 is SQIVND (reference sequence).

In this sample, this clone turned up once. The genes are TRBV11-2 and TRBJ1-3; D ambiguous. Germline loops: CDR1 SGHAT, CDR2 FQNNGV. Deletions cut 4 bases from V and 3 bases from J, with 13 bases between. The CDR3 totals 15 residues. CDR3 nucleotide sequence: TGTGCCAGCAGCTCAACGACGACTCGTGGAAACACCATATATTTT. It codes for CASSSTTTRGNTIYF.

CDR3 bases: TGTGCCAGCGGATGGACAGTAAACACCGGGGAGCTGTTTTTT. Translation: CASGWTVNTGELFF. This chain connects TRBV27 to TRBJ2-2; possible D gene TRBD1, 6 bases. This CDR3 comprises 14 residues. The V end lost 8 bases, the J end lost 2 bases, and 12 bases lay between the germline ends. Germline V lookup: CDR1 MNHEY, CDR2 SMNVEV (reference sequence).

The genes are TRBV19 and TRBJ2-2, with D maybe TRBD2 (6 bases). Germline V CDR1 and CDR2: LNHDA, SQIVND (reference sequence). Trimming took 6 bases from V and 0 from J, leaving 14 bases between them. The CDR3 is 16 residues long. The CDR3 DNA sequence: TGTGCCAGTAGCGGCGGGGTAGACGCGAACACCGGGGAGCTGTTTTTT. Amino acids: CASSGGVDANTGELFF. The entire variable domain, with the rest obtained from reference TRBV19 and TRBJ2-2, is as follows: DGGITQSPKYLFRKEGQNVTLSCEQNLNHDAMYWYRQDPGQGLRLIYYSQIVNDFQKGDIAEGYSVSREKKESFPLTVTSAQKNPTAFYLCASSGGVDANTGELFFGEGSRLTVL.

This clone was observed a single time. The chain uses TRBV4-3 and TRBJ1-1; D is unresolved. CDR1 is LGHNA and CDR2 is YSLEER in the germline V gene. V gave up 3 bases and J gave up 0 bases, with 11 bases separating them. The CDR3 loop spans 15 amino acids. CDR3 amino acids: CASSHKQQMNTEAFF. The CDR3 nucleotides are TGCGCCAGCAGCCACAAGCAACAGATGAACACTGAAGCTTTCTTT.

The genes are TRBV20-1 and TRBJ2-3; 10 bases fit TRBD2. This CDR3 is built from 14 residues. The germline CDR1 and CDR2 sequences are DFQATT and SNEGSKA (reference sequence). Trimming took 3 bases from V and 5 from J; bases not matched to a gene: 5. The CDR3 spells CSASKRGGGDTQYF. The CDR3 DNA reads TGCAGTGCTAGTAAGCGGGGGGGTGGAGATACGCAGTATTTT.

The V and J genes are TRBV5-6 and TRBJ2-5, with D uncertain. The germline V gene encodes CDR1 SGHDT and CDR2 YYEEEE. Trimming pared 1 base from V and 1 base from J, leaving 8 bases between. The CDR3 contains 14 residues. As DNA, the CDR3 is TGTGCCAGCAGCTTGACAGCGCTCCAAGAGACCCAGTACTTC. It translates to CASSLTALQETQYF. Using reference TRBV5-6 and TRBJ2-5 for the parts outside the CDR3, the full variable domain is DAGVTQSPTHLIKTRGQQVTLRCSPKSGHDTVSWYQQALGQGPQFIFQYYEEEERQRGNFPDRFSGHQFPNYSSELNVNALLLGDSALYLCASSLTALQETQYFGPGTRLLVL.

The chain employs TRBV5-1 and TRBJ1-2, with D possibly matching TRBD1 (5 bases). The CDR3 is made up of 15 amino acids. From germline, CDR1 is SGHRS and CDR2 YFSETQ. Trimming left V 0 bases short and J 3 bases short, with 12 bases between. CDR3 nucleotides: TGCGCCAGCAGCTTGGGCGGGGTGGGGGACTATGGCTACACCTTC. Residues: CASSLGGVGDYGYTF.

With regard to this clone: Germline and junction disagree at one end, which may indicate a read error. The chain recombines TRBV9 with TRBJ2-7, with D tentatively TRBD1 (5 bases). CDR1 is SGDLS, CDR2 YYNGEE, per germline. CDR3 length equals 10 residues. The CDR3 nucleotides are TGTGCCAGCAGCGTAGACGGCAGGGACTTC. As protein: CASSVDGRDF.

This chain uses TRBV28 with TRBJ1-4; D call uncertain. The V gene lost 5 bases and the J gene lost 10 bases, with 14 bases spanning the gap. Per germline, CDR1 MDHEN and CDR2 SYDVKM. The CDR3 extends over 13 amino acids. CDR3 in amino acids: CASSPDQLGKLFF. CDR3 in DNA: TGTGCCAGCAGTCCTGACCAGTTGGGAAAACTGTTTTTT. Combining the CDR3 with reference TRBV28 and TRBJ1-4 gives the whole variable domain DVKVTQSSRYLVKRTGEKVFLECVQDMDHENMFWYRQDPGLGLRLIYFSYDVKMKEKGDIPEGYSVSREKKERFSLILESASTNQTSMYLCASSPDQLGKLFFGSGTQLSVL.

The rearrangement uses TRBV30 and TRBJ1-1; 8 nucleotides agree with TRBD1. This CDR3 contains 16 residues. Trimming cost V 0 bases and J 1 base; bases outside gene matches: 7. CDR1 is GTSNPN and CDR2 is SVGIG in the germline V gene (reference sequence). The CDR3 bases are TGTGCCTGGAGTGTACCGTCAGGGGGCGCGAACACTGAAGCTTTCTTT. This translates into CAWSVPSGGANTEAFF. Looking up the rest from reference TRBV30 and TRBJ1-1 gives the full variable domain: SQTIHQWPATLVQPVGSPLSLECTVEGTSNPNLYWYRQAAGRGLQLLFYSVGIGQISSEVPQNLSASRPQDRQFILSSKKLLLSDSGFYLCAWSVPSGGANTEAFFGQGTRLTVV.

The chain links TRBV2 to TRBJ1-6; unclear D gene. The V end lost 7 bases, the J end lost 10 bases, and 20 bases lay between the germline ends. The CDR3 has 15 amino acids. Germline CDR1 is SNHLY and CDR2 is FYNNEI. CDR3 sequence reads: CASNGRRRDRSPLHF. The CDR3 DNA reads as TGTGCCAGCAATGGACGCCGGCGTGATAGGTCACCCCTCCACTTT. The variable domain in full, with the rest retrieved from reference TRBV2 and TRBJ1-6, is EPEVTQTPSHQVTQMGQEVILRCVPISNHLYFYWYRQILGQKVEFLVSFYNNEISEKSEIFDDQFSVERPDGSNFTLKIRSTKLEDSAMYFCASNGRRRDRSPLHFGNGTRLTVT.

This chain joins TRBV27 and TRBJ2-1, with TRBD2 identical over 11 bases. V shed 5 bases and J 3 bases; nucleotides not matched to a gene: 3. The CDR3 runs to 15 residues. Germline CDR1 MNHEY, CDR2 SMNVEV (reference sequence). CDR3 bases: TGTGCCAGCAGTAGACTAGCGGGAAGCTACAATGAGCAGTTCTTC. This gives the protein CASSRLAGSYNEQFF.

The sample holds one count of this clone. This chain uses TRBV6-6 with TRBJ1-2; D is uncertain. The CDR3 spans 14 residues. Germline V gene data show CDR1 as MNHNY and CDR2 as SVGAGI (reference sequence). Trimming cost V 3 bases and J 1 base, with 9 bases left between them. The CDR3 sequence: CASSYTGFNYGYTF. In DNA, the CDR3 is TGTGCCAGCAGTTATACCGGTTTTAACTATGGCTACACCTTC.

The gene calls are TRBV19 and TRBJ2-3, with 10 bases aligning to TRBD1. This CDR3 is 18 amino acids long. V shed 4 bases and J 6 bases; nucleotides not matched to a gene: 16. Germline CDR1 reads LNHDA; CDR2 reads SQIVND (reference sequence). This chain's CDR3 is CASSKEGDRGLKADTQYF. The CDR3 DNA reads TGTGCCAGTAGTAAGGAGGGGGACAGGGGACTAAAGGCGGATACGCAGTATTTT. The full variable domain, its missing parts supplied by reference TRBV19 and TRBJ2-3, is DGGITQSPKYLFRKEGQNVTLSCEQNLNHDAMYWYRQDPGQGLRLIYYSQIVNDFQKGDIAEGYSVSREKKESFPLTVTSAQKNPTAFYLCASSKEGDRGLKADTQYFGPGTRLTVL.